This passage covers 4 T cell receptor beta chains from one sample sequenced in a study of regulatory T cells in long-lasting Graves disease (dated by TCRdb to 2020 to 2023). The library came from multiplex PCR. For sequencing, an Illumina HiSeq 4000 was employed. To build TCR beta libraries, CDR3 regions were amplified by Arm-PCR using iRepertoire HTBI primers. TCRdb's own reprocessing of the public reads used fastp at Q25 and MiXCR and kept productive beta chains. Rows with a matching CDR3 protein are joined into one entry that keeps the most common DNA and genes. This sample has about 400,000 distinct CDR3 sequences in its table, and 15% to 20% of those were observed once. 20% of the sample is in the top ten clones. What this sample's time point label stands for: newly diagnosed GD, antithyroid drugs for less than 3 months. For both TCR sequencing and RNA sequencing, RNA was extracted from PBMCs using TRIzol.

This sample also belongs to another study, concerning T cells in Graves' hyperthyroidism and ophthalmopathy.

Sequencing was performed on peripheral blood mononuclear cells (PBMCs), taken at new diagnosis, from a patient treated with antithyroid drugs. The receptors come from a young woman with Graves disease. Donor details come from another sample of the same person, matched by shared clones.

The chain is built from TRBV6-1 and TRBJ1-6; D may be TRBD1 (6 bases). The germline V gene has CDR1 MNHNS and CDR2 SASEGT. CDR3 length equals 12 residues. V shed 5 bases and J shed 8 bases, with 7 bases lying between them. In nucleotides, the CDR3 is TGTGCCAGCAGTCACAGGGATTCACCCCTCCACTTT. It yields the protein CASSHRDSPLHF.

The sample holds many counts of this clonotype. The gene calls are TRBV28 and TRBJ2-5; D not resolved. The V end lost 10 bases, the J end lost 1 base, and 13 bases lay between the germline ends. Germline CDR1 and CDR2: MDHEN and SYDVKM. There are 13 residues in the CDR3. In nucleotides, the CDR3 is TGTGCCACGTCCCTGGGCGCCCAAGAGACCCAGTACTTC. Translation: CATSLGAQETQYF.

This clonotype has ten or more counts. The chain links TRBV30 to TRBJ1-5; the D gene is possibly TRBD1 (6 bases). The CDR3 spans 14 residues. Trimming removed 0 bases at V and 0 bases at J, with 6 bases between. Germline V gene sequence: CDR1 GTSNPN, CDR2 SVGIG (reference sequence). The CDR3 reads CAWSVQGSNQPQHF. The CDR3 nucleotides read TGTGCCTGGAGTGTACAGGGTAGCAATCAGCCCCAGCATTTT.

The chain links TRBV2 to TRBJ2-7, with D possibly matching TRBD2 (5 bases). The V end was cut by 2 bases, the J end by 1 base, with 12 bases between. Germline V gene data show CDR1 as SNHLY and CDR2 as FYNNEI. The CDR3 runs 15 residues. This CDR3 is CASSERSGASYEQYF. In nucleotides, the CDR3 is TGTGCCAGCAGTGAACGAAGCGGAGCATCCTACGAGCAGTACTTC.